The entry below gives a single T cell receptor beta chain sequence along with its context. Germline lookup yields CDR1 SQVTM and CDR2 ANQGSEA. Trimming at V came to 6 bases and at J to 8 bases, leaving 9 bases not matched to a gene. CDR3 length: 12 residues. This sample was included in a study of T cell clonotyping in hematopoietic cell transplantation. TCRdb's table, derived via immunoSEQ multiplex PCR, lists solely in-frame clones and lacks some. The table includes 5,500 to 7,000 clones, roughly 90% detected once. The sequencing used peripheral blood mononuclear cells, collected 180 days after allogeneic stem cell transplant. The chain carries TRBV29-1 and TRBJ1-2, with 7 bases fitting TRBD1. The TCR originated in a female patient aged 50-59 years who had an allogeneic stem cell transplant from an unrelated donor, so the T cells may come from the graft donor. Some clones in this sample may be carry-over from other donors' samples. The CDR3 is CSVDREEIGYTF. CDR3 coding DNA: TGCAGCGTCGACAGGGAGGAAATAGGCTACACCTTC. The whole variable domain, remainder taken from reference TRBV29-1 and TRBJ1-2, is SAVISQKPSRDICQRGTSLTIQCQVDSQVTMMFWYRQQPGQSLTLIATANQGSEATYESGFVIDKFPISRPNLTFSTLTVSNMSPEDSSIYLCSVDREEIGYTFGSGTRLTVV.